This T cell receptor beta chain was retrieved from a study of graft-versus-host responses after intestinal transplantation. Across the whole study: Recipients had transplants, and these were multivisceral, liver-intestinal, or isolated intestinal. Recipients uniformly received anti-thymocyte globulin induction, followed by tacrolimus and steroids for approximately 3 years.

Graft specimens yielded both intraepithelial and lamina propria lymphocytes. General study results and limits: HvG clone declines early post-transplant were associated with peak circulating GvH levels. Recipient marrow contained GvH clones, some of which appeared first in ileum or blood.

TCRdb's copy holds only in-frame clones and misses some; the assay was immunoSEQ multiplex PCR. Among 7,600 or so clones listed, 70% to 85% were seen once. The CDR3 length is 21 residues. J lost 0 bases, V lost 3 bases, and 15 bases had no gene match. Germline V gene data show CDR1 as SGHRS and CDR2 as YFSETQ. A word on this clone: Its antigen remains unknown.

Sequenced material: ileum tissue, taken about 130 days after transplant. The TCR sequence derives from a human patient who received an intestinal transplant, so some T cells may come from the graft donor. The chain joins TRBV5-1 to TRBJ2-3; 14 nucleotides match TRBD2. The CDR3 loop reads CASSYKGGLAGVPTSTDTQYF. CDR3 in DNA: TGCGCCAGCAGCTATAAGGGGGGACTAGCGGGAGTTCCCACCAGCACAGATACGCAGTATTTT. The full variable domain, rest sourced from reference TRBV5-1 and TRBJ2-3, is KAGVTQTPRYLIKTRGQQVTLSCSPISGHRSVSWYQQTPGQGLQFLFEYFSETQRNKGNFPGRFSGRQFSNSRSEMNVSTLELGDSALYLCASSYKGGLAGVPTSTDTQYFGPGTRLTVL.